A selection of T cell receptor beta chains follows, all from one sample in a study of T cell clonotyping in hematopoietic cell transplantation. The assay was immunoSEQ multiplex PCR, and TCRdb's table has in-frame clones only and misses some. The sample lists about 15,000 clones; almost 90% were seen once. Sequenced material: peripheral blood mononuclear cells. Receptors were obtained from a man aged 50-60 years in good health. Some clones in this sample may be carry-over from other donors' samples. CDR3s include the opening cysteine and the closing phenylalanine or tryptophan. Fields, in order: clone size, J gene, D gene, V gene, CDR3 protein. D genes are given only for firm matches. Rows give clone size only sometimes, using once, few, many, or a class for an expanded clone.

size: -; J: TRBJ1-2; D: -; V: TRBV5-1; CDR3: CASSLTTGYGYTF
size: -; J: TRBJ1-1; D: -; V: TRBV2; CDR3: CASTWGQEAFF
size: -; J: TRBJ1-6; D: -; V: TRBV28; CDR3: CASRPIDQRGNSPLHF
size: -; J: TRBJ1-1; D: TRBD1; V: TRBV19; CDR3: CASSIYSGQGKRGTEAFF
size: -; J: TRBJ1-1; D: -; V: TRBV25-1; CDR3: CASRDGDRMNTEAFF
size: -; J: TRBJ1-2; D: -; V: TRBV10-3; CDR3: CAISEQGPSGYTF
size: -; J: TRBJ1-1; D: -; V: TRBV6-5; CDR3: CASSPLGTEAFF
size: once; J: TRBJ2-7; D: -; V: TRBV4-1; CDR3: CASSQAILRTQDYEQYF
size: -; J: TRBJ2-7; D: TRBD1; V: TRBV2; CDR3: CASRPDRGFNEQYF
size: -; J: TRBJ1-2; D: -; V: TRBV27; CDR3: CASSTHNNYGYTF
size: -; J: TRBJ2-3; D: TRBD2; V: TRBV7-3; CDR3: CASSLTGRAADTQYF
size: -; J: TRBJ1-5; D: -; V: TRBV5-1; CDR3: CASSLVPDQPQHF
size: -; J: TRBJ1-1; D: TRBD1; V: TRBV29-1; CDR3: CSVLTGAEAFF
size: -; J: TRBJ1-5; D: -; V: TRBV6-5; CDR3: CASSYSGRGRTEPQHF
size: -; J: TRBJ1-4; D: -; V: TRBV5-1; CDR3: CASRRGRTTNEKLFF
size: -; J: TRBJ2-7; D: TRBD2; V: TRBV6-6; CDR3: CASSQSGRPYF
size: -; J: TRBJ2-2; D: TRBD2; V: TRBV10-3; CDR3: CAISEIGTSGVANTGELFF
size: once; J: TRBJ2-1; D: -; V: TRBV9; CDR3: CASSAGDDRGWGFF
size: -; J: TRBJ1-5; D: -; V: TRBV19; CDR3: CASDTGLSNQPQHF
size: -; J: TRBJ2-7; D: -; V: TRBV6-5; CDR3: CASSYRRGRVKEQYF
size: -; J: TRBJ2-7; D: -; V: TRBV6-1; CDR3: CASTGHYEQYF
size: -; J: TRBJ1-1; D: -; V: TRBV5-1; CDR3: CASRFSGDTEAFF
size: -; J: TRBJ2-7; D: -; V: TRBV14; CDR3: CASSQGPGKQYF
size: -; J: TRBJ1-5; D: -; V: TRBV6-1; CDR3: CASCRGDQPQHF
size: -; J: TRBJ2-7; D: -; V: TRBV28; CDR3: CASSLTDSRSYEQYF
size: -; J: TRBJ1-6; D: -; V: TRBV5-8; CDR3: CASRGHPDNSPLHF
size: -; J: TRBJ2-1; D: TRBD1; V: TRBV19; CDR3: CASRRQGKANEQFF
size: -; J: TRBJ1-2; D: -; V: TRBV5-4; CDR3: CASSLAKGRESGGYTF
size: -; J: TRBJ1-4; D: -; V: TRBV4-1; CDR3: CASRVTGFREKLFF
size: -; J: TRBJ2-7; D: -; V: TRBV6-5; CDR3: CASSSSYASYEQYF
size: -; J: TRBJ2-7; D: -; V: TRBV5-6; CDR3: CASSTDRVVRQQYF
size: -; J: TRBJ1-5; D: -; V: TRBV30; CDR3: CAWSFGYSNQPQHF
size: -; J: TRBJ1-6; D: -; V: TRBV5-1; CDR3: CASSTQGDHSPLHF
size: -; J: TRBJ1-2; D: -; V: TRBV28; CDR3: CASAENYGYTF
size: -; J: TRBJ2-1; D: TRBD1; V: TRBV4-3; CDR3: CASSSRGRGQEQFF
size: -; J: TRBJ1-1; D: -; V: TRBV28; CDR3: CASSRGTVNTEAFF
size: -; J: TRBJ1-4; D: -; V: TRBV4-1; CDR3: CATAPRRGNEKLFF
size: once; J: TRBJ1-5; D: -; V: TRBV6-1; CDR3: CASSHSNQPQHF
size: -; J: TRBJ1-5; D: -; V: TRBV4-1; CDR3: CASSPTEISNQPQHF
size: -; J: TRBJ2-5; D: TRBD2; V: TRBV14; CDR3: CASSQGRGGEETQYF
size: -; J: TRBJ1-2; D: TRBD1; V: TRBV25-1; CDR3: CASSGGQGDTF
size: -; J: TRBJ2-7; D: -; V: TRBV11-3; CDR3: CASSLDLRILIRGEQYF
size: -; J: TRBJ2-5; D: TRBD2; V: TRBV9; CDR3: CASSVGLLAGVETQYF
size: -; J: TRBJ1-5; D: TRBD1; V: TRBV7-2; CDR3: CASSRDRAGQPQHF
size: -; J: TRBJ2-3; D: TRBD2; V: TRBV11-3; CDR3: CASSGGGGGTDTQYF
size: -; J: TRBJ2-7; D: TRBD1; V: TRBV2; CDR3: CASSLRGPDEQYF
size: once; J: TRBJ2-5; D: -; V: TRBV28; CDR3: CASRAGIVETQYF
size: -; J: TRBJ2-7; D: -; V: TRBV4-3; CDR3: CASSQDRGNYEQYF
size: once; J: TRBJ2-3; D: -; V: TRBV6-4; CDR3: CASSDAETDTQYF
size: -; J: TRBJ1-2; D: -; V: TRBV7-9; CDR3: CASSPTGVTNYGYTF
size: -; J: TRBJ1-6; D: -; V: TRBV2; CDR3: CASNPWTEASPLHF
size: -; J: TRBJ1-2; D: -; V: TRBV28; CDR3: CASSLDSVSGYTF
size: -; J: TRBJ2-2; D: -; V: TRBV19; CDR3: CASSWGVDGELFF